The 6 T cell receptor beta chains reported below all come from one sample, sequenced in a study of T cells after yellow fever vaccination. TCRdb analysed the 5' RACE reads with MiXCR anew, one entry per CDR3 protein. The sample yields nearly 550,000 distinct CDR3 sequences, less than 20% seen once. The sample here was PBMCs, taken 15 days after the yellow fever booster vaccination. The receptors were sampled from a man between 25 and 39 years old who received the YFV17D yellow fever vaccine.

This clonotype was counted between two and nine times. This chain joins TRBV14 and TRBJ2-7; possible D gene TRBD2, 5 bases. Germline V gene data show CDR1 as SGHDN and CDR2 as FVKESK. The V gene lost 1 base and the J gene lost 6 bases, with 22 bases spanning the gap. CDR3 length equals 17 residues. CDR3 in amino acids: CASSQVRGGPSGGEQYF. The CDR3 DNA follows: TGTGCCAGCAGCCAAGTAAGAGGTGGGCCATCCGGAGGCGAGCAGTACTTC.

There are a few counts of this clonotype. This chain joins TRBV5-5 and TRBJ2-7; D perhaps matches TRBD2 (5 bases). CDR1 and CDR2 (germline): SGHKS, YYEKEE (reference sequence). This CDR3 region has 14 residues. The V gene lost 4 bases and the J gene lost 3 bases, with 14 bases spanning the gap. The CDR3 DNA follows: TGTGCCAGCAGCGACCCTAGCTGGGGCTACGAGCAGTACTTC. Residues: CASSDPSWGYEQYF.

This chain links TRBV12-3 or TRBV12-4 with TRBJ2-6; 7 bases are a match to TRBD2. The CDR3 extends over 19 amino acids. The V segment lost 4 bases and the J segment 0 bases; nucleotides outside the gene matches: 12. CDR3 in DNA: TGTGCCAGCAGTTCCTCTGATTGGGGGGGTCGCTCTGGGGCCAACGTCCTGACTTTC. Encoded protein: CASSSSDWGGRSGANVLTF.

This clonotype was recorded a few times. The chain combines TRBV9 with TRBJ2-2; TRBD1 matches 7 bases. V trimming: 2 bases; J trimming: 3 bases; junction bases outside the gene matches: 4. The CDR3 runs to 15 residues. The germline V gene encodes CDR1 SGDLS and CDR2 YYNGEE. CDR3 nucleotides: TGTGCCAGCAGCGTGTCCGGGACAGACACCGGGGAGCTGTTTTTT. Translation gives CASSVSGTDTGELFF.

The J gene is TRBJ2-5, the V gene TRBV28, with TRBD1 as a possible D gene (6 bases). The length of the CDR3 is 15 residues. V gave up 8 bases and J gave up 2 bases, with 18 bases separating them. In germline, CDR1 is MDHEN, CDR2 SYDVKM. CDR3 in DNA: TGTGCCAGCCGATCGACAGGACCTTTACAAGAGACCCAGTACTTC. The encoded protein is CASRSTGPLQETQYF.

The genes are TRBV9 and TRBJ1-1; D is perhaps TRBD1 (5 bases). V lost 0 bases and J 8 bases, leaving 14 bases between the germline ends. CDR1 and CDR2 from the germline V gene are SGDLS and YYNGEE. The CDR3 contains 14 residues. The CDR3 nucleotides are TGTGCCAGCAGCGTAGAGGGATGGGGGGAGGAAGCTTTCTTT. Protein sequence: CASSVEGWGEEAFF.